This T cell receptor (beta chain) derives from a study of T cells in Graves' hyperthyroidism and ophthalmopathy. This clonotype came up many times. V was pared by 3 bases and J by 1 base, with 10 bases between. The CDR3 extends over 14 amino acids. Germline CDR1 and CDR2: SGHTA and FQGNSA. It was RNA transcripts that yielded the amplified TCR beta CDR3 regions. An initial round of RT-PCR targeting the TCR CDR3 relied on the HTBI primer set. TCRdb passed the multiplex PCR reads through MiXCR, listing each CDR3 protein once. The sample contains hundreds of thousands of distinct CDR3 sequences, roughly 46% of which appear only once.

The chain employs TRBV7-2 and TRBJ2-7, with a possible D match to TRBD1 (5 bases). The receptor's source is a woman between 18 and 29 years old with Graves' hyperthyroidism. Sequencing was performed on peripheral blood or thyroid tissue (not recorded which). The CDR3 DNA sequence: TGTGCCAGCAGCTTGTACAGGTCTTCCTACGAGCAGTACTTC. Protein product: CASSLYRSSYEQYF.